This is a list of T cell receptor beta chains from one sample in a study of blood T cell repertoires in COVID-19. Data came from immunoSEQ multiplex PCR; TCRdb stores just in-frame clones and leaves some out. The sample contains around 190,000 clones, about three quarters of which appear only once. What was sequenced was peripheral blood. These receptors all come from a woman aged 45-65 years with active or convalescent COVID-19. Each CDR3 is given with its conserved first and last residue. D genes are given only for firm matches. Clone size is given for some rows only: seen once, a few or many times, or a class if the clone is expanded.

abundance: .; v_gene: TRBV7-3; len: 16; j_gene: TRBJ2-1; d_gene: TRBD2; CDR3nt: TGTGCCAGCAGCTTAAGGGTTCGGGGGGAATACAATGAGCAGTTCTTC; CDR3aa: CASSLRVRGEYNEQFF
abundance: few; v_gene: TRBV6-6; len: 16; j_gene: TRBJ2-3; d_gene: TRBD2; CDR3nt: TGTGCCAGCAGCCGGTGGGTCAGCGGGGGGGCAGATACGCAGTATTTT; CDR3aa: CASSRWVSGGADTQYF
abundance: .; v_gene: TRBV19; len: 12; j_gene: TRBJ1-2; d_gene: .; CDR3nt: TGTGCCAGTAGTGGTAGTCGCTATGGCTACACCTTC; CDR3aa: CASSGSRYGYTF
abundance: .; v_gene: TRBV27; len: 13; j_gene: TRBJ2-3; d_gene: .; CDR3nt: TGTGCCAGCGGGTGGGAGTCCCGAGATACGCAGTATTTT; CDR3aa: CASGWESRDTQYF
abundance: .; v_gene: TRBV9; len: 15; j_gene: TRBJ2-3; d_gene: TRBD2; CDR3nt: TGTGCCAGCAGCGTAAGGGCGGGGGGCTCAGATACGCAGTATTTT; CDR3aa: CASSVRAGGSDTQYF
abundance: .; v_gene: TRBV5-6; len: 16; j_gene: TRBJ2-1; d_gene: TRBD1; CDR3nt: TGTGCCAGCAGCTTAGCCGGGACAGGGGAGGGGAATGAGCAGTTCTTC; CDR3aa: CASSLAGTGEGNEQFF
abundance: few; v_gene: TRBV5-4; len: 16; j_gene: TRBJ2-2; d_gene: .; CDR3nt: TGTGCCAGCAGCTTGGTGCCTACAACGGGCACCGGGGAGCTGTTTTTT; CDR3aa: CASSLVPTTGTGELFF
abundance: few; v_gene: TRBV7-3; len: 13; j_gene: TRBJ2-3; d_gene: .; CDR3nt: TGTGCCAGCAGCCGGGAAAGCACAGATACGCAGTATTTT; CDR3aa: CASSRESTDTQYF
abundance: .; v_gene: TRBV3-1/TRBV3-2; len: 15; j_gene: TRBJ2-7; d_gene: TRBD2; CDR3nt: TGTGCCAGCAGCCCTGATAGCGGGCCGCCCTACGAGCAGTACTTC; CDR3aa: CASSPDSGPPYEQYF
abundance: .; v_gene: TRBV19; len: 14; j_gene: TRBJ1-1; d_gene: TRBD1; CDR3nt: TGTGCCAGTAGTATAGGGACAGGGAACACTGAAGCTTTCTTT; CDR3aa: CASSIGTGNTEAFF